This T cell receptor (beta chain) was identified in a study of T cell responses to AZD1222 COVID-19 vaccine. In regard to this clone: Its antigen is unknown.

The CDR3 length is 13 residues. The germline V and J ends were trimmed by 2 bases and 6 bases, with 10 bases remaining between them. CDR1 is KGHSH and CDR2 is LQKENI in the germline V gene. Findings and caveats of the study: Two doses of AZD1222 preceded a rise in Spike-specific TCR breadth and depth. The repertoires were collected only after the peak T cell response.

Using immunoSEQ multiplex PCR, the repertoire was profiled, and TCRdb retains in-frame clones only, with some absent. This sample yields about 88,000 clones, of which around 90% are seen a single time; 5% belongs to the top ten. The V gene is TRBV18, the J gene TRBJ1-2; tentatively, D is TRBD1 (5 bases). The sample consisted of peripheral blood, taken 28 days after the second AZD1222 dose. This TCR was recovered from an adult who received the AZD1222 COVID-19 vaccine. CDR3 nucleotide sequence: TGTGCCAGCTCACCAATGGTACAGGATGGCTACACCTTC. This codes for CASSPMVQDGYTF.